This entry concerns a single T cell receptor (beta chain). The data are from a study of blood T cell repertoires in COVID-19. Study-level background: The samples span acute and convalescent COVID-19 from the United States, Italy and Spain. T cells, B-cell-depleted T cells, or PBMCs supplied cDNA or gDNA.

Trimming removed 2 bases from V and 8 bases from J; junction bases left unmatched: 8. CDR3 length: 15 amino acids. Germline assignment: CDR1 SGDLS and CDR2 YYNGEE. Per the original methods: Counts of nucleated cells, estimated from reference gene primer amplification, were obtained. Some clones are missing from TCRdb's copy, which holds only in-frame ones; the method was immunoSEQ multiplex PCR. Clonal size and the V and J genes are those of that table, whereas D and trimming came from the DNA. The sample has about 320,000 clones, more than 70% seen once. This receptor was identified in a man younger than 30 who had recovered from COVID-19. The material sequenced was peripheral blood. V gene TRBV9 combines with J gene TRBJ2-1; 9 bases are a match to TRBD1. CDR3 nucleotides: TGTGCCAGCAGCGTGGCCGGGACAGGGAGTCATGAGCAGTTCTTC. This translates into CASSVAGTGSHEQFF.